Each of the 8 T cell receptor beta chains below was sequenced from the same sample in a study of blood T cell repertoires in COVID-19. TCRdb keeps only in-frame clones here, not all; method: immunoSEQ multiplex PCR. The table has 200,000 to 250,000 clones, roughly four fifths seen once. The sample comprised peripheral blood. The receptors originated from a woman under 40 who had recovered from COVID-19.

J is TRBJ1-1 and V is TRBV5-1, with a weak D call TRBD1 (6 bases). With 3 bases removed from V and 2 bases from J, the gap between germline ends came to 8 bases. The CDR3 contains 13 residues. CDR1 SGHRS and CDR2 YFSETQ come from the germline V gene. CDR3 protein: CASSSQGNTEAFF. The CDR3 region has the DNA TGCGCCAGCAGCTCACAGGGTAACACTGAAGCTTTCTTT.

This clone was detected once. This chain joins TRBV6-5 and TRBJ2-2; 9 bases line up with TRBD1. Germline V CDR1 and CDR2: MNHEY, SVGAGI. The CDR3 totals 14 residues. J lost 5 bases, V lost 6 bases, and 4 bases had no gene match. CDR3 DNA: TGTGCCAGCAGAAGGGACAGGGAAACCGGGGAGCTGTTTTTT. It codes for CASRRDRETGELFF.

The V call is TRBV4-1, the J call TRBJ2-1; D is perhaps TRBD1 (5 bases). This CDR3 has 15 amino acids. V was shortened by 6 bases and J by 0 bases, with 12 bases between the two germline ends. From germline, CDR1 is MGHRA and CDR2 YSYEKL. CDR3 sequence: CASRRTSSSYNEQFF. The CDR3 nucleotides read TGCGCCAGCAGACGGACATCGAGCTCCTACAATGAGCAGTTCTTC.

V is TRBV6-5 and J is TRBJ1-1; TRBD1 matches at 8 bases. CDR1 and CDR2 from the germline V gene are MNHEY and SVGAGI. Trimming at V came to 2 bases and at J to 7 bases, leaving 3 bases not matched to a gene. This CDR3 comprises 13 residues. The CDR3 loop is CASSYQGAVEAFF. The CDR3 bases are TGTGCCAGCAGTTACCAGGGGGCTGTTGAAGCTTTCTTT.

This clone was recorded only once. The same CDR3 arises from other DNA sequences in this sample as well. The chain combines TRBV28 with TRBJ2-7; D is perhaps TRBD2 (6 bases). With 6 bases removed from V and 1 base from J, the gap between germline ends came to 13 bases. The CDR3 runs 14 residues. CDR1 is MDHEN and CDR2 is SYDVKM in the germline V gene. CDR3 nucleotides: TGTGCCAGCAGCCCTTGGGGGGTGTCCTACGAGCAGTACTTC. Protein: CASSPWGVSYEQYF.

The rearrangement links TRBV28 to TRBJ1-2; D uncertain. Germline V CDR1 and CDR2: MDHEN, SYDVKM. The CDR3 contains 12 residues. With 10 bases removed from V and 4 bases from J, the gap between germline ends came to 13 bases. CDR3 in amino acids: CAILTGIYGYTF. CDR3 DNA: TGTGCCATACTCACGGGGATCTATGGCTACACCTTC.

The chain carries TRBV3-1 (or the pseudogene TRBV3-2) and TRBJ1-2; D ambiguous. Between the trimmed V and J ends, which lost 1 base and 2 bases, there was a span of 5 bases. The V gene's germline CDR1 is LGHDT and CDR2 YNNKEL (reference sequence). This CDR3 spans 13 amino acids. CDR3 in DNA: TGTGCCAGCAGCCAAGCCAGGAACTATGGCTACACCTTC. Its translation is CASSQARNYGYTF.

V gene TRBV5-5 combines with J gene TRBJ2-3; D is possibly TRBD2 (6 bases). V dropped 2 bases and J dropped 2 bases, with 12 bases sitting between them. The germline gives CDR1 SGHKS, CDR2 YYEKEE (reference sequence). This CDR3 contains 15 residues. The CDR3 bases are TGTGCCAGCAGCTTTCTTCCGGGAGTCACAGATACGCAGTATTTT. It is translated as CASSFLPGVTDTQYF.